This TCR beta chain originates from a study of shared clonotypes between healthy human individuals. This CDR3 has 15 residues. V lost 5 bases and J lost 2; bases outside the gene matches: 6. Germline CDR1 LNHDA, CDR2 SQIVND (reference sequence). Generated by immunoSEQ multiplex PCR, the TCRdb table keeps only in-frame clones and is missing some. Among about 1.5 million clones listed, more than 95% were seen once. The specimen was naive CD4+ T cells sorted from blood. Documented subset: CD45RA+ positively selected. The chain combines TRBV19 with TRBJ1-3; 7 nucleotides agree with TRBD1. The clonotype was recovered from a man between 25 and 39 years old in good health. The CDR3 spells CASSSTGIPGNTIYF. DNA of the CDR3: TGTGCCAGTAGTTCGACAGGGATCCCTGGAAACACCATATATTTT.